Listed below are T cell receptor beta chains from one sample, sequenced in a study of T-cell reconstitution after alpha-beta-depleted transplantation in children. One entry per CDR3 protein results from TCRdb running MiXCR on the PCR reads. The sample lists roughly 250,000 distinct CDR3 sequences; roughly 8% were seen once. The sequenced sample was PBMCs, mostly from graft donor cells, obtained 180 days after TCRalphabeta/CD19-depleted stem cell transplant. These receptors all stem from a male patient between 10 and 17 years old who had a stem cell transplant for acute lymphoblastic leukemia, so the T cells may come from the graft donor. CDR3s include the opening cysteine and the closing phenylalanine or tryptophan. D genes are given only for firm matches. Clone size is stated in some rows and not others, as once, few, many or a class when expanded.

v_call	clone_size	d_call	j_call	cdr3_nt	cdr3_aa
TRBV28	many	TRBD2	TRBJ2-5	TGTGCCAGCAGGGCGGGAGTAGAGACCCAGTACTTC	CASRAGVETQYF
TRBV5-1	many	TRBD2	TRBJ2-1	TGCGCCAGCAGCTTGGCAGCGGGAGGAGGTTTGAATGAGCAGTTCTTC	CASSLAAGGGLNEQFF
TRBV18	NA	NA	TRBJ2-1	TGTGCCAGCTCACCACCGGGCAGGGGATTCAATGAGCAGTTCTTC	CASSPPGRGFNEQFF
TRBV7-9	many	TRBD2	TRBJ2-2	TGTGCCACCTCGGGAGGGCCACACGGGGAGCTGTTTTTT	CATSGGPHGELFF
TRBV9	many	NA	TRBJ2-2	TGTGCCAGCAGCGTAGTTGGGACCACCGGGGAGCTGTTTTTT	CASSVVGTTGELFF
TRBV21-1	many	NA	TRBJ2-1	TGTGCCAGCAGCAAAGGCCCAGCGGGAGCGACGGGACGCCTTTACAATGAGCAGTTCTTC	CASSKGPAGATGRLYNEQFF
TRBV29-1	many	TRBD2	TRBJ2-7	TGCAGCGCTAGGGGACTAGCGGGGGGTCACTCCTACGAGCAGTACTTC	CSARGLAGGHSYEQYF
TRBV27	many	TRBD2	TRBJ2-1	TGTGCCAGCAGAACGGGACTAGCGGGATACAATGAGCAGTTCTTC	CASRTGLAGYNEQFF
TRBV6-2/TRBV6-3	few	TRBD1	TRBJ1-5	TGTGCCAGCAGTCGGGACAGCTTCTATAGCAATCAGCCCCAGCATTTT	CASSRDSFYSNQPQHF
TRBV19	many	NA	TRBJ2-1	TGTGCCAGTAGTATGTATCACGGTTCCTACAATGAGCAGTTCTTC	CASSMYHGSYNEQFF
TRBV14	many	TRBD2	TRBJ2-7	TGTGCCAGCAGCCTACGACTAGCGGGAGCCGGCGAGCAGTACTTC	CASSLRLAGAGEQYF
TRBV11-2	many	TRBD1	TRBJ2-1	TGTGCCAGCAGCGCGCGACAGGGGACAAGCGAGCAGTTCTTC	CASSARQGTSEQFF
TRBV7-9	NA	NA	TRBJ2-1	TGTGCCAGCAGCGGGCCTGAAAAAAGGAGAGAGCAGTTCTTC	CASSGPEKRREQFF
TRBV4-2	many	NA	TRBJ1-1	TGTGCCAGCAGCCAAGATCGGAGGACTGAAGCTTTCTTT	CASSQDRRTEAFF
TRBV6-1	many	TRBD1	TRBJ2-7	TGTGCCAGCAGAAAGGTTGGGGACAGGACCTACGAGCAGTACTTC	CASRKVGDRTYEQYF
TRBV5-1	many	NA	TRBJ2-5	TGCGCCAGCAGCTTGGATCCGCTCCAAGAGACCCAGTACTTC	CASSLDPLQETQYF
TRBV19	NA	NA	TRBJ1-4	TGTGCCAGTAGTATGGCCCGGGTAGCGACTAATGAAAAACTGTTTTTT	CASSMARVATNEKLFF
TRBV5-4	many	NA	TRBJ2-1	TGTGCCAGCAGATCGGACGGCTCCTACAATGAGCAGTTCTTC	CASRSDGSYNEQFF
TRBV14	many	TRBD2	TRBJ2-3	TGTGCCAGCAGCCAAGAACTAGCGGGGACCGATACGCAGTATTTT	CASSQELAGTDTQYF
TRBV7-9	few	NA	TRBJ2-7	TGTGCCAGCAGCTTAACCCTGAGGCAGGGGTACGAGCAGTACTTC	CASSLTLRQGYEQYF
TRBV2	many	NA	TRBJ2-7	TGTGCCAGCAGTACAAAACCGAATGTCGAGCAGTACTTC	CASSTKPNVEQYF
TRBV5-6	NA	NA	TRBJ1-5	TGTGCCAGCAGCCCCGGAGGTCGGGTTTCACCCAATCAGCCCCAGCATTTT	CASSPGGRVSPNQPQHF
TRBV7-6	many	NA	TRBJ1-1	TGTGCCAGCAGCTCCTCGGTAGGGGGGAACACTGAAGCTTTCTTT	CASSSSVGGNTEAFF
TRBV20-1	few	NA	TRBJ2-6	TGCAGTGCTAGGGGGGGGCACTCTGGGGCCAACGTCCTGACTTTC	CSARGGHSGANVLTF
TRBV27	many	NA	TRBJ2-7	TGTGCCAGCAGGAGGGGGGGCCACGAGCAGTACTTC	CASRRGGHEQYF
TRBV9	NA	NA	TRBJ2-7	NA	CASSVGGGTYEHYF
TRBV27	many	NA	TRBJ1-6	TGTGCCAGCAGTTTTAATGGGGCCTCACCCCTCCACTTT	CASSFNGASPLHF
TRBV3-1	NA	NA	TRBJ2-2	TGTGCCTCCTCCCACGGGGGCCCCGGGGAGCTGTTTTTT	CASSHGGPGELFF
TRBV20-1	many	NA	TRBJ1-6	TGCAGTGCGACACCCGGGAGAGGTAATTCACCCCTCCACTTT	CSATPGRGNSPLHF
TRBV9	many	TRBD2	TRBJ2-3	TGTGCCAGCAGCGTCCCCTCAAGGGGGACTAGCGGGGATATTAGCACAGATACGCAGTATTTT	CASSVPSRGTSGDISTDTQYF
TRBV12-3/TRBV12-4	many	NA	TRBJ2-2	TGTGCCAGCAGTCCCCCGGCGGGCGCGAACACCGGGGAGCTGTTTTTT	CASSPPAGANTGELFF
TRBV10-3	NA	TRBD1	TRBJ2-5	TGTGCCATCAGCCTCTTACCGGGACAGGGAGAAGAGACCCAGTACTTC	CAISLLPGQGEETQYF
TRBV5-6	many	TRBD2	TRBJ2-1	TGTGCCAGCAGCTCCGGACTAGCGGGGGCCTGGCGGAATGAGCAGTTCTTC	CASSSGLAGAWRNEQFF
TRBV7-2	many	NA	TRBJ1-5	TGTGCCAGCACCCTAAGCGGAGAGGAAAGCAATCAGCCCCAGCATTTT	CASTLSGEESNQPQHF
TRBV12-3/TRBV12-4	many	NA	TRBJ2-6	TGTGCCAGCAGTCCACGAGGGGCCAACGTCCTGACTTTC	CASSPRGANVLTF
TRBV20-1	many	TRBD2	TRBJ2-2	TGCAGTGCCTCGGGAAGCGGGACGTTCGGAACCGGGGAGCTGTTTTTT	CSASGSGTFGTGELFF
TRBV5-5	many	TRBD2	TRBJ2-2	TGTGCCAGCAGCTTGCAGCGGGGGGGGAACACCGGGGAGCTGTTTTTT	CASSLQRGGNTGELFF
TRBV10-3	many	NA	TRBJ2-2	TGTGCCACCCAACCTGACTTAGGGCCCGGGGAGCTGTTTTTT	CATQPDLGPGELFF
TRBV18	many	NA	TRBJ1-2	TGTGCCAGCTCACCTGAGACCCCCCTGGGCGGCTACACCTTC	CASSPETPLGGYTF
TRBV5-1	many	NA	TRBJ2-4	TGCGCCAGCAGCACGGGGAACATTCAGTACTTC	CASSTGNIQYF
TRBV28	many	NA	TRBJ1-1	TGTGCCAGCAGTCCTTTTATATTGAGGGTCCGAAACGCTGAAGCTTTCTTT	CASSPFILRVRNAEAFF
TRBV25-1	many	TRBD1	TRBJ1-2	TGTGCCAGCAGTGAATTCACCCGGGCAGGGGGCGACGGCTACACCTTC	CASSEFTRAGGDGYTF